The 14 T cell receptor beta chains below come from one sample, sequenced in a study of shared clonotypes between healthy human individuals. Sequenced by immunoSEQ multiplex PCR; TCRdb stores in-frame clones only, minus some. The repertoire holds about 2.1 million clones, with 93% as singletons. As defined, naive CD8 cells were CD45RO-negative and positively selected for CCR7, with terminally differentiated effector memory CD45RA+ cells excluded. The sample taken for sequencing was naive CD8+ T cells from PBMCs. The receptors shown here come from a man younger than 35 in good health. Some clones in this sample may be carry-over from other donors' samples.

The chain uses TRBV19 and TRBJ1-5; 9 nucleotides line up with TRBD1. Per the germline V gene, CDR1 is LNHDA and CDR2 is SQIVND (reference sequence). The trim removed 5 bases at V and 1 base at J, leaving 12 bases unmatched. This CDR3 region has 18 residues. CDR3 sequence (DNA): TGTGCCAGTAGTCTACCCCGGGACAGGGTACGAAGCAATCAGCCCCAGCATTTT. Its protein is CASSLPRDRVRSNQPQHF.

The chain links TRBV7-9 to TRBJ2-1; TRBD2 agrees at 8 bases. The CDR3 covers 15 residues. Germline CDR1 reads SEHNR; CDR2 reads FQNEAQ (reference sequence). The V gene end was trimmed by 5 bases and the J gene end by 4 bases; junction bases not matched to a gene: 7. This CDR3 is CASSATSAKYNEQFF. DNA of the CDR3: TGTGCCAGCAGCGCGACTAGCGCAAAATACAATGAGCAGTTCTTC.

As for this clone: The identical CDR3 is also encoded by other nucleotide sequences in the sample. The rearrangement links TRBV25-1 to TRBJ2-2, with a tentative D call TRBD1 (6 bases). V was cut by 3 bases and J by 5 bases, with 7 bases left in between. There are 13 residues in the CDR3. Germline CDR1 reads MGHDK; CDR2 reads SYGVNS. The CDR3 nucleotides read TGTGCCAGCAGTGACCAGGGGACCGGGGAGCTGTTTTTT. It codes for CASSDQGTGELFF. Full variable domain (missing parts from reference TRBV25-1 and TRBJ2-2): EADIYQTPRYLVIGTGKKITLECSQTMGHDKMYWYQQDPGMELHLIHYSYGVNSTEKGDLSSESTVSRIRTEHFPLTLESARPSHTSQYLCASSDQGTGELFFGEGSRLTVL.

The chain uses TRBV5-1 and TRBJ2-7, with 7 bases identical to TRBD1. CDR3 size: 14 residues. V lost 4 bases, J lost 1 base, and 5 bases stayed unmatched. Germline V gene lookup returns CDR1 SGHRS and CDR2 YFSETQ. CDR3 nucleotides: TGCGCCAGCAGCACGGACAGGATATCCTACGAGCAGTACTTC. Protein: CASSTDRISYEQYF.

The chain carries TRBV27 and TRBJ2-7, with D possibly being TRBD1 or TRBD2 (5 bases each). CDR3 length: 18 residues. V shed 1 base and J shed 2 bases, with 21 bases lying between them. Germline values: CDR1 MNHEY, CDR2 SMNVEV (reference sequence). As DNA, the CDR3 is TGTGCCAGCAGTTTATTATCCGGGACGGGTCCGAGTGCCTACGAGCAGTACTTC. This codes for CASSLLSGTGPSAYEQYF.

CDR3 residues: CASSARIGASGSTDTQYF. The CDR3 DNA reads as TGTGCCAGCAGCGCCAGGATAGGGGCTAGCGGGAGCACAGATACGCAGTATTTT. The chain recombines TRBV11-2 with TRBJ2-3; TRBD2 matches at 8 bases. The CDR3 is 18 residues long. Losses at the gene ends were 5 bases for V and 0 bases for J; bases not matched to a gene: 13. Germline loops: CDR1 SGHAT, CDR2 FQNNGV.

This chain uses TRBV4-1 with TRBJ1-3; weak D call: TRBD1 (6 bases). Germline lookup yields CDR1 MGHRA and CDR2 YSYEKL. The CDR3 has 13 amino acids. Trimming removed 4 bases from V and 4 bases from J, with 8 bases in between. CDR3 amino acids: CASSPRGGNTIYF. The CDR3 coding sequence is TGCGCCAGCAGCCCCAGGGGAGGAAACACCATATATTTT.

In this sample, this clone turned up once. The rearrangement uses TRBV28 and TRBJ1-2; D remains unclear. Germline lookup yields CDR1 MDHEN and CDR2 SYDVKM. The CDR3 sequence is 15 residues long. V lost 6 bases and J lost 4, with 18 bases in between. CDR3 nucleotides: TGTGCCAGCAGCTATCCGAGGGAAATCGGCTATGGCTACACCTTC. Translated: CASSYPREIGYGYTF.

The chain uses TRBV27 and TRBJ2-1, with 7 bases that match TRBD2. The CDR3 covers 18 residues. Losses at the gene ends were 3 bases for V and 2 bases for J; bases not matched to a gene: 13. Germline V gene data show CDR1 as MNHEY and CDR2 as SMNVEV (reference sequence). For the CDR3, the DNA is TGTGCCAGCAGTTTCGTAGGCGTGGCGGGAGTCCCCTACAATGAGCAGTTCTTC. It yields the protein CASSFVGVAGVPYNEQFF.

The chain links TRBV27 to TRBJ2-7; TRBD2 matches at 9 bases. The J segment lost 7 bases and the V segment lost 8 bases, leaving 18 bases of the junction unmatched. Germline V CDR1 and CDR2: MNHEY, SMNVEV (reference sequence). The CDR3 is 16 amino acids. CDR3 sequence reads: CASASPEVAGVREQYF. In DNA form, the CDR3 reads TGTGCCAGCGCATCCCCGGAGGTAGCGGGAGTAAGGGAGCAGTACTTC.

This clone was counted once. Here the CDR3 reads CASSFMGQRVDTQYF. DNA for the CDR3: TGTGCCAGCAGCTTTATGGGACAGAGAGTAGATACGCAGTATTTT. J is TRBJ2-3 and V is TRBV7-6; TRBD1 matches at 7 bases. CDR1 is SGHVS, CDR2 FNYEAQ, per germline. This CDR3 contains 15 residues. The V segment lost 3 bases and the J segment 5 bases; nucleotides outside the gene matches: 8.

The chain joins TRBV21-1 to TRBJ1-5. TRBV21-1 is assigned pseudogene status. This CDR3 spans 16 amino acids. DNA of the CDR3: TGTGCCAGCACCGCGCCCGGGACCGGCGGCGATCAGCCCCAGCATTTT. Encoded protein: CASTAPGTGGDQPQHF.

V and J are TRBV7-2 and TRBJ2-7; 7 positions agree with TRBD1. With 4 bases clipped from V and 3 bases from J, the junction kept 3 bases outside the gene matches. CDR3 length: 13 residues. Germline CDR1 is SGHTA and CDR2 is FQGNSA. CDR3 coding DNA: TGTGCCAGCAGCTCCCGGACAGGCTACGAGCAGTACTTC. Protein product: CASSSRTGYEQYF.

A remark on this clone: Distinct nucleotide sequences in the sample also encode this CDR3. The chain is built from TRBV7-9 and TRBJ2-6; D is undetermined. The germline V gene encodes CDR1 SEHNR and CDR2 FQNEAQ (reference sequence). The CDR3 is made up of 15 amino acids. Trimming cost V 0 bases and J 1 base, with 4 bases left between them. CDR3 DNA: TGTGCCAGCAGCTTAGCAGGGTCTGGGGCCAACGTCCTGACTTTC. This encodes CASSLAGSGANVLTF.